The 11 T cell receptor beta chains listed next were all sequenced from one sample in a study of T cells in localized non-small cell lung cancer (dated by TCRdb to the early 2020s). Libraries were constructed by the immunoSEQ multiplex PCR assay. What TCRdb holds here is the immuneACCESS table cut down to in-frame rearrangements. Part of the clones is not present; checked against another copy, under half of the missing clones reflect an unresolved V gene, and the others are unexplained. This sample holds around 36,000 clones; around 81% were observed only once. 7.3% of the sample is in the top ten clones. Here the sequenced sample was peripheral blood mononuclear cells, taken before any cancer treatment. These receptors were collected from a male donor at least 60 years old with stage II lung adenocarcinoma.

Concerning this clone: This sample includes further DNA sequences coding for the same CDR3. The J gene is TRBJ2-5, the V gene TRBV18; D is ambiguous. The CDR3 totals 11 residues. Germline loops: CDR1 KGHSH, CDR2 LQKENI. Trimming stripped 3 bases from V and 4 bases from J, with 3 bases between. The CDR3 DNA is TGTGCCAGCTCACCGGGAGAGACCCAGTACTTC. Its translation: CASSPGETQYF.

The chain carries TRBV7-2 and TRBJ1-5, with D uncertain. The CDR3 totals 14 residues. The germline V and J ends were trimmed by 10 bases and 0 bases, with 13 bases remaining between them. CDR1 and CDR2 (germline): SGHTA, FQGNSA. CDR3 DNA: TGTGCCACCAACACAGAATATAGCAATCAGCCCCAGCATTTT. Protein sequence: CATNTEYSNQPQHF.

This chain links TRBV6-1 with TRBJ1-1; TRBD1 is a possible D gene (5 bases). The germline CDR1 and CDR2 sequences are MNHNS and SASEGT. Trimming left V 10 bases short and J 1 base short, with 13 bases between. This CDR3 is built from 13 residues. CDR3 DNA sequence: TGTGCCACCCCACCCGGGGGGAACACTGAAGCTTTCTTT. Its translation: CATPPGGNTEAFF.

The rearrangement joins TRBV19 to TRBJ1-4, with D hard to call. Trimming took off 5 bases at V and 7 bases at J, with 8 bases between the two ends. CDR1 and CDR2 (germline): LNHDA, SQIVND (reference sequence). This CDR3 has 12 residues. CDR3 residues: CASSRQAEKLFF. The CDR3 nucleotides are TGTGCCAGTAGTCGGCAGGCTGAAAAACTGTTTTTT.

V is TRBV19 and J is TRBJ2-6; D ambiguous. This CDR3 has 15 amino acids. From germline, CDR1 is LNHDA and CDR2 SQIVND (reference sequence). The V end was cut by 3 bases, the J end by 2 bases, with 8 bases between. CDR3 DNA sequence: TGTGCCAGTAGTATTTATGCGGCTGGGGCCAACGTCCTGACTTTC. Its translation: CASSIYAAGANVLTF.

This chain links TRBV10-3 with TRBJ2-7; D gene ambiguous. This CDR3 is 12 amino acids long. Between the trimmed V and J ends, which lost 8 bases and 6 bases, there was a span of 14 bases. CDR1 is ENHRY and CDR2 is SYGVKD in the germline V gene. CDR3: CAIGFKESEQYF. The CDR3 coding sequence is TGTGCCATCGGATTTAAGGAAAGCGAGCAGTACTTC.

The chain joins TRBV19 to TRBJ2-3, with 8 bases aligning to TRBD2. From germline, CDR1 is LNHDA and CDR2 SQIVND (reference sequence). Trimming at V came to 3 bases and at J to 1 base, leaving 6 bases not matched to a gene. This CDR3 is built from 16 residues. The CDR3 loop is CASSIITGGRTDTQYF. CDR3 DNA: TGTGCCAGTAGTATTATTACGGGAGGGCGCACAGATACGCAGTATTTT.

The rearrangement uses TRBV4-3 and TRBJ2-1; 9 nucleotides line up with TRBD1. V lost 4 bases, J lost 2 bases, and 3 bases stayed unmatched. This CDR3 comprises 15 residues. Germline values: CDR1 LGHNA, CDR2 YSLEER. As DNA, the CDR3 is TGCGCCAGCAGCCTTCGACAGGGGGCCTACAATGAGCAGTTCTTC. Its translation is CASSLRQGAYNEQFF.

J is TRBJ1-4 and V is TRBV10-3; 9 bases map to TRBD1. CDR3 size: 14 residues. V shed 4 bases, J shed 8 bases, and the junction held 5 bases outside the gene matches. Germline values: CDR1 ENHRY, CDR2 SYGVKD. As DNA, the CDR3 is TGTGCCATCAGTGGGACAGGGGAAGGGGAAAAACTGTTTTTT. It translates to CAISGTGEGEKLFF.

The chain couples TRBV4-2 to TRBJ2-3; the match to TRBD2 covers 11 bases. V lost 0 bases and J lost 4; bases outside the gene matches: 6. Germline loops: CDR1 LGHNA, CDR2 YNFKEQ. The CDR3 covers 17 residues. CDR3 bases: TGTGCCAGCAGCCAAGAATTACTAGCGGGAGTTTCAGATACGCAGTATTTT. Its translation: CASSQELLAGVSDTQYF.

The chain couples TRBV6-6 to TRBJ1-1, with D maybe TRBD1 (5 bases). Trimming stripped 6 bases from V and 0 bases from J, with 11 bases between. This CDR3 comprises 14 residues. Germline CDR1 reads MNHNY; CDR2 reads SVGAGI (reference sequence). CDR3 nucleotides: TGTGCCAGCAGAATCCAGGGCCTGAACACTGAAGCTTTCTTT. It specifies CASRIQGLNTEAFF.